A single sample gave rise to the 22 T cell receptor beta chains below, sequenced in a study of shared clonotypes between healthy human individuals. Here immunoSEQ multiplex PCR was the method, and the copy in TCRdb shows in-frame clones only, minus some. Among 560,000 or so clones listed, approximately 96% were seen once. In the naive CD8 group, cells lacked CD45RO and were positively selected for CCR7, so terminally differentiated effector memory CD45RA+ cells were left out. Sequencing was carried out using naive CD8+ T cells sorted from blood. The receptors stem from a woman younger than 45 in good health.

This chain joins TRBV19 and TRBJ2-5, with 7 nucleotides matching TRBD1. The tail of the sequence fits TRBJ2-7 better, so the J call may be wrong. This CDR3 has 18 residues. Germline CDR1 LNHDA, CDR2 SQIVND (reference sequence). CDR3 amino acids: CASESANPNRGNPYEQYF. CDR3 bases: TGTGCCAGTGAATCCGCGAACCCGAACAGGGGAAATCCCTACGAGCAGTACTTC.

The chain uses TRBV15 and TRBJ2-7; 10 nucleotides agree with TRBD1. The CDR3 contains 15 residues. The V and J ends lost 5 bases and 5 bases, in that order; junction bases with no gene match: 9. CDR1 LNHNV and CDR2 YYDKDF come from the germline V gene (reference sequence). CDR3 loop: CATSGDRGRFHEQYF. CDR3 DNA: TGTGCCACCAGCGGCGACAGGGGGCGCTTCCACGAGCAGTACTTC.

J is TRBJ1-5 and V is TRBV6-1; a weak D match, TRBD1 (5 bases). The CDR3 spans 14 residues. The V end lost 5 bases, the J end lost 1 base, and 9 bases lay between the germline ends. Germline V gene lookup returns CDR1 MNHNS and CDR2 SASEGT. CDR3 region: CASSQTESNQPQHF. In nucleotides, the CDR3 is TGTGCCAGCAGTCAGACAGAAAGCAATCAGCCCCAGCATTTT.

The chain recombines TRBV6-1 with TRBJ1-1; D is uncertain. Trimming left V 2 bases short and J 8 bases short, with 3 bases between. This CDR3 spans 10 amino acids. The germline V gene encodes CDR1 MNHNS and CDR2 SASEGT. CDR3 DNA: TGTGCCAGCAGTGAATGGGAAGCTTTCTTT. Amino acid sequence: CASSEWEAFF.

The V call is TRBV6-5, the J call TRBJ2-7; D possibly corresponds to TRBD2 (5 bases). The V gene lost 1 base and the J gene lost 2 bases, with 12 bases spanning the gap. The CDR3 is 15 residues long. The germline CDR1 and CDR2 sequences are MNHEY and SVGAGI. The CDR3 DNA reads TGTGCCAGCAGTTACTTGAGGGATGCAACCTACGAGCAGTACTTC. Translating it yields CASSYLRDATYEQYF.

The chain recombines TRBV28 with TRBJ1-1, with 8 bases identical to TRBD1. The CDR3 totals 12 residues. V dropped 6 bases and J dropped 10; count of bases not matched to a gene: 7. Germline CDR1 is MDHEN and CDR2 is SYDVKM. In DNA form, the CDR3 reads TGTGCCAGCAGCCCTAGGACAGGGACAGCTTTCTTT. Protein sequence: CASSPRTGTAFF.

For this clone: Other DNA sequences within the sample encode an identical CDR3. V gene TRBV13 combines with J gene TRBJ2-7; D call uncertain. Germline assignment: CDR1 PRHDT and CDR2 FYEKMQ (reference sequence). Deletions cut 5 bases from V and 0 bases from J, with 8 bases between. The CDR3 length is 13 residues. CDR3 nucleotide sequence: TGTGCCAGCAGCCCTCCTAGCTCCTACGAGCAGTACTTC. This encodes CASSPPSSYEQYF. The full variable domain, completed using reference TRBV13 and TRBJ2-7, is AAGVIQSPRHLIKEKRETATLKCYPIPRHDTVYWYQQGPGQDPQFLISFYEKMQSDKGSIPDRFSAQQFSDYHSELNMSSLELGDSALYFCASSPPSSYEQYFGPGTRLTVT.

This chain links TRBV28 with TRBJ2-3; TRBD2 aligns across 11 bases. The junction had 10 bases not matched to a gene; V was cut back by 2 bases and J by 3 bases. The CDR3 totals 18 residues. Germline CDR1 is MDHEN and CDR2 is SYDVKM. The CDR3 reads CASSLRELAGARTDTQYF. CDR3 nucleotide sequence: TGTGCCAGCAGTTTACGCGAACTAGCGGGGGCCCGTACAGATACGCAGTATTTT.

The chain carries TRBV7-9 and TRBJ1-3; D unclear. The CDR3 sequence is 15 residues long. Germline values: CDR1 SEHNR, CDR2 FQNEAQ (reference sequence). V was trimmed by 7 bases and J by 0 bases, leaving 13 bases between them. The CDR3 spells CASNPPAGSGNTIYF. CDR3 sequence (DNA): TGTGCCAGCAACCCACCCGCGGGCTCTGGAAACACCATATATTTT.

The rearrangement joins TRBV6-6 to TRBJ2-7; D unclear. The V gene lost 2 bases and the J gene lost 5 bases, with 13 bases spanning the gap. The CDR3 is 14 residues long. The germline CDR1 and CDR2 sequences are MNHNY and SVGAGI (reference sequence). CDR3 DNA sequence: TGTGCCAGCAGTTACATTTCGCCCATCGACGAGCAGTACTTC. Translating it yields CASSYISPIDEQYF.

CDR3 DNA: TGTGCCAGCAGTTTTGGCAGGGGTTACGAGCAGTACTTC. As protein: CASSFGRGYEQYF. The rearrangement links TRBV28 to TRBJ2-7; tentative D call: TRBD1 (6 bases). Trimming cost V 3 bases and J 4 bases, with 10 bases left between them. Per the germline V gene, CDR1 is MDHEN and CDR2 is SYDVKM. The CDR3 is made up of 13 amino acids.

As regards this clone: Other DNA sequences within the sample encode an identical CDR3. The chain links TRBV9 to TRBJ2-7, with a tentative D call TRBD2 (5 bases). The V and J ends lost 0 bases and 2 bases respectively, with 9 bases between them. The CDR3 contains 14 residues. Germline loops: CDR1 SGDLS, CDR2 YYNGEE. The CDR3 region has the DNA TGTGCCAGCAGCGTAGGGGGAGACACCTACGAGCAGTACTTC. Translated, it gives CASSVGGDTYEQYF.

The DNA for the CDR3 is TGTGCCAGCAGCGTCGACTCGGCCCCTGGCTACACCTTC. Protein sequence: CASSVDSAPGYTF. The chain is built from TRBV13 and TRBJ1-2; D is unresolved. Trimming stripped 5 bases from V and 7 bases from J, with 14 bases between. The V gene's germline CDR1 is PRHDT and CDR2 FYEKMQ (reference sequence). The CDR3 totals 13 residues.

This chain joins TRBV11-2 and TRBJ2-5; TRBD1 is a possible D gene (6 bases). V was trimmed by 6 bases and J by 5 bases, leaving 16 bases between them. The CDR3 totals 14 residues. Germline V gene lookup returns CDR1 SGHAT and CDR2 FQNNGV. The CDR3 protein is CASSPLPQGETQYF. The DNA for the CDR3 is TGTGCCAGCAGTCCCCTGCCGCAGGGGGAGACCCAGTACTTC.

This sequence joins TRBV19 and TRBJ2-7; TRBD2 aligns across 8 bases. The V segment lost 5 bases and the J segment 4 bases; nucleotides outside the gene matches: 1. Germline CDR1 is LNHDA and CDR2 is SQIVND (reference sequence). The CDR3 consists of 12 residues. The CDR3 protein is CASSPSGYEQYF. CDR3 sequence (DNA): TGTGCCAGTAGTCCTAGCGGGTACGAGCAGTACTTC.

This clone was detected once. The rearrangement joins TRBV5-4 to TRBJ1-1; TRBD1 might be the D (5 bases). Germline CDR1 reads SGHNT; CDR2 reads YYREEE (reference sequence). The CDR3 has 16 amino acids. V lost 2 bases and J lost 2, with 16 bases in between. In DNA form, the CDR3 reads TGTGCCAGCAGCTTCAACATCCGGGGGGGTAACACTGAAGCTTTCTTT. This gives the protein CASSFNIRGGNTEAFF. The variable domain in full, completed from reference TRBV5-4 and TRBJ1-1, reads ETGVTQSPTHLIKTRGQQVTLRCSSQSGHNTVSWYQQALGQGPQFIFQYYREEENGRGNFPPRFSGLQFPNYSSELNVNALELDDSALYLCASSFNIRGGNTEAFFGQGTRLTVV.

The chain is built from TRBV27 and TRBJ1-1, with D possibly TRBD1 on 6 matching bases. Deletions cut 5 bases from V and 1 base from J, with 11 bases between. Per germline, CDR1 MNHEY and CDR2 SMNVEV (reference sequence). This CDR3 contains 14 residues. CDR3 DNA: TGTGCCAGCAGTCCCCTGGACAGGAACACTGAAGCTTTCTTT. It specifies CASSPLDRNTEAFF.

J is TRBJ2-5 and V is TRBV12-5; 7 nucleotides agree with TRBD1. This CDR3 is built from 14 residues. Trimming removed 1 base from V and 1 base from J; junction bases left unmatched: 0. Germline V gene lookup returns CDR1 LGHNT and CDR2 FRNRAP. The CDR3 region has the DNA TGTGCTAGTGGTTTGGGACAGGGCCAAGAGACCCAGTACTTC. Encoded protein: CASGLGQGQETQYF.

The V call is TRBV28, the J call TRBJ2-3; D is undetermined. This CDR3 is built from 16 residues. CDR1 is MDHEN and CDR2 is SYDVKM in the germline V gene. V shed 8 bases and J shed 3 bases, with 21 bases lying between them. The CDR3 loop reads CASALRLDRLTDTQYF. CDR3 nucleotide sequence: TGTGCCAGCGCCCTTCGCCTGGACCGGTTGACAGATACGCAGTATTTT.

The V and J genes are TRBV7-9 and TRBJ1-2; D not resolved. Deletions cut 5 bases from V and 8 bases from J, with 15 bases between. The germline CDR1 and CDR2 sequences are SEHNR and FQNEAQ (reference sequence). The CDR3 is 13 amino acids. The CDR3 coding sequence is TGTGCCAGCAGCCCGCCTATTCCCAGGGGCTACACCTTC. This gives the protein CASSPPIPRGYTF.

This clone was seen just once. CDR3 nucleotides: TGTGCCTGGGAAACAGGGGTTCGTGGCACAGATACGCAGTATTTT. It encodes CAWETGVRGTDTQYF. The V call is TRBV30, the J call TRBJ2-3; 7 bases align to TRBD1. Germline-derived CDR1 and CDR2 are GTSNPN and SVGIG (reference sequence). V dropped 5 bases and J dropped 1; count of bases not matched to a gene: 9. The CDR3 spans 15 residues.

The chain is built from TRBV5-4 and TRBJ1-1, with D possibly being TRBD1 (6 bases). V shed 0 bases and J shed 1 base, with 10 bases lying between them. This CDR3 is built from 15 residues. The V gene's germline CDR1 is SGHNT and CDR2 YYREEE (reference sequence). CDR3 in amino acids: CASSLVGGRNTEAFF. The CDR3 region has the DNA TGTGCCAGCAGCTTGGTTGGGGGCAGGAACACTGAAGCTTTCTTT.